These T cell receptor beta chains were read from a single sample in a study of blood T cells in healthy people across ages. From the 5' RACE reads, TCRdb called clonotypes with MiXCR, one entry per CDR3 protein. The data contain about 1.6 million distinct CDR3 sequences, roughly 32% of them seen just once; the ten biggest clones take up about 11%. The sample comprised blood. These TCRs come from a woman aged 30 to 39 in good health. CDR3s include the opening cysteine and the closing phenylalanine or tryptophan. Each record gives: V gene, J gene, clone size, D gene, CDR3 protein, CDR3 DNA. D genes are given only for firm matches. Clone size, where shown, is once, few, many, or a class for clones that have expanded.

>TRBV6-1|TRBJ2-1|few|TRBD2
CASSPDRGGLAGVGEQFF
TGTGCCAGCAGCCCGGACCGTGGGGGACTAGCGGGAGTAGGTGAGCAGTTCTTC
>TRBV6-2/TRBV6-3|TRBJ1-2|-|TRBD1
CASRTGVGGYGYTF
TGTGCCAGCAGGACAGGGGTCGGTGGCTATGGCTACACCTTC
>TRBV20-1|TRBJ2-3|-|-
CSAGSGGVDTQYF
TGCAGTGCAGGGTCCGGGGGTGTAGATACGCAGTATTTT
>TRBV20-1|TRBJ2-5|-|TRBD2
CSARAGPFSGGEQETQYF
TGCAGTGCCCGCGCGGGGCCTTTTAGCGGGGGGGAGCAAGAGACCCAGTACTTC
>TRBV10-3|TRBJ2-3|-|TRBD1
CAIGRGTGGGDTQYF
TGTGCCATCGGGAGAGGGACAGGGGGCGGAGATACGCAGTATTTT
>TRBV29-1|TRBJ2-7|many|-
CSVEEASYEQYF
TGCAGCGTTGAAGAGGCTTCCTACGAGCAGTACTTC
>TRBV29-1|TRBJ2-5|-|-
CSVGGPGGYNEQYF
TGCAGCGTTGGGGGGCCAGGTGGTTACAATGAGCAGTACTTC
>TRBV15|TRBJ1-1|-|-
CATSRGNPGVAFF
TGTGCCACCAGCAGAGGGAATCCGGGTGTAGCTTTCTTT
>TRBV20-1|TRBJ1-5|few|-
CSARQGSNQPQHF
TGCAGTGCTAGACAGGGGAGCAATCAGCCCCAGCATTTT
>TRBV4-1|TRBJ1-5|-|-
CASSQGRAMGRNQPQHF
TGCGCCAGCAGCCAGGGCAGGGCGATGGGGCGCAATCAGCCCCAGCATTTT
>TRBV6-5|TRBJ2-5|few|-
CASRSRDQQARVETQYF
TGTGCCAGCAGGTCTCGGGATCAACAGGCTCGCGTGGAGACCCAGTACTTC
>TRBV28|TRBJ2-7|-|TRBD1
CASTPTGAPYEQYF
TGTGCCAGCACGCCCACAGGGGCTCCGTACGAGCAGTACTTC
>TRBV7-3|TRBJ2-3|few|TRBD2
CASSPRGSGRDSDTQYF
TGTGCCAGCAGCCCCCGGGGAAGCGGGAGGGATTCAGATACGCAGTATTTT
>TRBV20-1|TRBJ1-5|-|-
CSASLGGREEPQHF
TGCAGTGCTAGCCTCGGGGGCAGGGAGGAGCCCCAGCATTTT
>TRBV9|TRBJ1-2|few|-
CASSVTDSPYGYTF
TGTGCCAGCAGCGTAACGGACAGCCCCTATGGCTACACCTTC
>TRBV7-9|TRBJ1-4|-|TRBD1
CASSPYHRQGTNEKLFF
TGTGCCAGCAGCCCTTACCATCGACAGGGGACTAATGAAAAACTGTTTTTT
>TRBV9|TRBJ1-5|-|-
CASSRDGENQPQHF
TGTGCCAGCAGCAGGGACGGAGAGAATCAGCCCCAGCATTTT
>TRBV4-1|TRBJ1-5|-|-
CASSPSGGYSNQPQHF
TGCGCCAGCAGCCCCTCCGGAGGCTATAGCAATCAGCCCCAGCATTTT
>TRBV21-1|TRBJ2-7|-|-
CAGSRAGNYEQYF
TGTGCCGGCAGCAGGGCAGGGAACTACGAGCAGTACTTC
>TRBV14|TRBJ2-1|-|TRBD2
CAGSQVELAGGEQFF
TGTGCCGGCAGCCAAGTGGAACTAGCGGGAGGCGAGCAGTTCTTC
>TRBV20-1|TRBJ1-2|-|-
CSARVQGYGYTF
TGCAGTGCTAGAGTACAGGGATATGGCTACACCTTC
>TRBV12-3/TRBV12-4|TRBJ2-7|few|TRBD1
CASSRDRAGDEQYF
TGTGCCAGCAGTCGGGACAGGGCAGGCGACGAGCAGTACTTC
>TRBV3-1|TRBJ1-2|-|-
CASSQDLVGKANYGYTF
TGTGCCAGCAGCCAAGATTTGGTAGGGAAAGCTAACTATGGCTACACCTTC
>TRBV20-1|TRBJ2-6|-|-
CSAHNSGASVLTF
TGCAGTGCTCACAACTCTGGGGCCAGCGTCCTGACTTTC
>TRBV20-1|TRBJ2-1|-|-
CSASPGLGFNEQFF
TGCAGTGCGAGCCCGGGGCTTGGTTTCAATGAGCAGTTCTTC
>TRBV12-3/TRBV12-4|TRBJ1-2|-|-
CASSFWGNYGYTF
TGTGCCAGCAGTTTTTGGGGGAACTATGGCTACACCTTC
>TRBV4-1|TRBJ2-7|many|-
CASSQDRKQGSSYEQYF
TGCGCCAGCAGCCAAGATAGGAAGCAGGGTAGCTCCTACGAGCAGTACTTC
>TRBV7-3|TRBJ2-1|few|TRBD2
CASSLAPVGTSVNEQFF
TGTGCCAGCAGCTTAGCCCCCGTGGGGACTAGCGTGAATGAGCAGTTCTTC
>TRBV5-6|TRBJ2-1|-|-
CASSLVASSPNEQFF
TGTGCCAGCAGCTTGGTAGCATCTAGTCCCAATGAGCAGTTCTTC
>TRBV7-9|TRBJ2-2|-|-
CAGSLGDLNTGELFF
TGTGCCGGCAGCCTGGGGGATTTGAACACCGGGGAGCTGTTTTTT
>TRBV11-1|TRBJ2-6|-|-
CASSLVRFAGANVLTF
TGTGCCAGCAGCTTAGTCAGGTTTGCTGGGGCCAACGTCCTGACTTTC
>TRBV13|TRBJ2-7|-|TRBD2
CASVESWGGRGVGYEQYF
TGTGCCAGCGTTGAGAGTTGGGGCGGGAGAGGGGTGGGTTACGAGCAGTACTTC
>TRBV5-8|TRBJ2-1|-|-
CASSLNQVQFF
TGTGCCAGCAGCTTGAACCAGGTGCAGTTCTTC
>TRBV5-1|TRBJ1-1|-|TRBD1
CASSLQGGASSRPEAFF
TGCGCCAGCAGCTTGCAGGGGGGAGCGAGTTCGAGACCTGAAGCTTTCTTT
>TRBV10-3|TRBJ1-5|many|-
CAISAGGGRSGQPQHF
TGTGCCATCAGTGCGGGGGGAGGCAGGTCAGGTCAGCCCCAGCATTTT
>TRBV10-3|TRBJ2-1|many|-
CAISEGSSTGIYNEQFF
TGTGCCATCAGTGAGGGGTCTAGTACAGGGATCTACAATGAGCAGTTCTTC
>TRBV9|TRBJ2-2|-|TRBD2
CASSVGGGNTGELFF
TGTGCCAGCAGCGTAGGCGGGGGGAACACCGGGGAGCTGTTTTTT
>TRBV2|TRBJ1-1|-|-
CASSEGRAANTEAFF
TGTGCCAGCAGTGAAGGTAGGGCAGCGAACACTGAAGCTTTCTTT
>TRBV28|TRBJ2-7|-|-
CASSGGWIYEQYF
TGTGCCAGCAGTGGGGGTTGGATCTACGAGCAGTACTTC
>TRBV27|TRBJ1-1|once|-
CASSFNGDIMNTEAFF
TGTGCCAGCAGTTTCAACGGGGACATCATGAACACTGAAGCTTTCTTT
>TRBV6-5|TRBJ2-7|few|-
CASSYSSSSSYEQYF
TGTGCCAGCAGTTACTCGTCCAGTTCCTCCTACGAGCAGTACTTC
>TRBV6-5|TRBJ2-1|-|TRBD2
CASSLGIAGPNEQFF
TGTGCCAGCAGTTTGGGGATAGCGGGTCCTAATGAGCAGTTCTTC
>TRBV29-1|TRBJ2-7|many|-
CSVEDPRDAYEQYF
TGCAGCGTTGAAGATCCGCGAGATGCCTACGAGCAGTACTTC
>TRBV4-1|TRBJ2-7|few|-
CASSQGGHGKSYEQYF
TGCGCCAGCAGCCAAGGGGGACATGGCAAAAGCTACGAGCAGTACTTC
>TRBV11-1|TRBJ2-7|few|TRBD1
CASSLVRDSSYEQYF
TGTGCCAGCAGCTTAGTCCGGGACAGCTCCTACGAGCAGTACTTC
>TRBV13|TRBJ2-2|-|-
CASSLGLVVTGELFF
TGTGCCAGCAGCTTAGGCCTAGTCGTCACCGGGGAGCTGTTTTTT